One and the same sample provided the 27 T cell receptor beta chains below, sequenced in a study of blood T cell repertoires in COVID-19. TCRdb keeps only in-frame clones here, not all; method: immunoSEQ multiplex PCR. In the table there are 400,000 or so clones, roughly 87% of which are singletons. Sequencing input: PBMCs or T cells enriched from blood (not recorded which). These receptors were obtained from a man between 18 and 29 years old who had recovered from COVID-19.

The gene calls are TRBV19 and TRBJ1-2; D remains ambiguous. Germline CDR1 and CDR2: LNHDA and SQIVND (reference sequence). This CDR3 contains 13 residues. The ends were cut back, 6 bases at V and 5 bases at J, with 13 bases in the middle. CDR3 bases: TGTGCCAGTAGATACTCCGTCGGTTATGGCTACACCTTC. It codes for CASRYSVGYGYTF.

The V gene is TRBV7-3, the J gene TRBJ2-3; the match to TRBD2 covers 7 bases. CDR3 length: 16 residues. V shed 4 bases, J shed 1 base, and the junction held 8 bases outside the gene matches. The V gene's germline CDR1 is SGHTA and CDR2 FQGTGA. CDR3 region: CASSSLGGEGTDTQYF. The CDR3 nucleotides are TGTGCCAGCAGCTCCCTTGGGGGGGAGGGCACAGATACGCAGTATTTT.

The chain uses TRBV29-1 and TRBJ1-2; tentative D call: TRBD1 (6 bases). The CDR3 has 15 residues. Germline lookup yields CDR1 SQVTM and CDR2 ANQGSEA. Between the trimmed V and J ends, which lost 7 bases and 5 bases, there was a span of 23 bases. CDR3 sequence: CSAWSGGQSLYGYTF. The CDR3 nucleotides read TGCAGCGCCTGGTCCGGGGGGCAAAGTTTGTATGGCTACACCTTC.

In nucleotides, the CDR3 is TGTGCCAGCAGTTTTCGGGGACAGGGGGGTACTGGCTACACCTTC. Translation: CASSFRGQGGTGYTF. This sequence joins TRBV28 and TRBJ1-2; 11 bases line up with TRBD1. Trimming took 3 bases from V and 7 from J; bases not matched to a gene: 7. The CDR3 contains 15 residues. Germline V gene sequence: CDR1 MDHEN, CDR2 SYDVKM.

The V and J genes are TRBV9 and TRBJ2-5; 9 bases are a match to TRBD2. Germline lookup yields CDR1 SGDLS and CDR2 YYNGEE. The CDR3 is 15 residues long. With V trimmed by 2 bases and J by 5 bases, 7 bases remained unmatched. The CDR3 reads CASSVASGIGETQYF. In DNA, the CDR3 is TGTGCCAGCAGCGTGGCTAGCGGGATAGGCGAGACCCAGTACTTC.

This clone was recorded a few times. J is TRBJ2-1 and V is TRBV30, with a possible D match to TRBD2 (7 bases). Trimming shortened V by 0 bases and J by 7 bases, and 16 bases separated the two germline ends. The CDR3 runs 15 residues. Germline V lookup: CDR1 GTSNPN, CDR2 SVGIG (reference sequence). In DNA form, the CDR3 reads TGTGCCTGGAGTGTCGGGGGGCCCCCCTGGAATGAGCAGTTCTTC. As protein: CAWSVGGPPWNEQFF.

The chain couples TRBV5-6 to TRBJ2-1; TRBD2 agrees at 12 bases. This CDR3 spans 16 amino acids. Unmatched junction bases numbered 10, after V lost 4 bases and J lost 8 bases. Germline CDR1 reads SGHDT; CDR2 reads YYEEEE. CDR3 nucleotides: TGTGCCAGCAGCCCCGGACTAGCGGGAAGTGGAGATGAGCAGTTCTTC. Translated: CASSPGLAGSGDEQFF.

The rearrangement links TRBV10-3 to TRBJ2-5; D is ambiguous. Germline values: CDR1 ENHRY, CDR2 SYGVKD. V was cut by 2 bases and J by 6 bases, with 7 bases left in between. The CDR3 has 12 amino acids. The chain's CDR3 is CAISEGEKTQYF. CDR3 nucleotides: TGTGCCATCAGTGAGGGAGAGAAGACCCAGTACTTC.

The chain joins TRBV2 to TRBJ2-2; 11 positions match TRBD2. V shed 6 bases, J shed 1 base, and the junction held 1 base outside the gene matches. Germline CDR1 reads SNHLY; CDR2 reads FYNNEI. This CDR3 is 15 amino acids long. The CDR3 loop reads CASRTSGGNTGELFF. CDR3 in DNA: TGTGCCAGCAGAACTAGCGGGGGGAACACCGGGGAGCTGTTTTTT.

The chain has TRBV7-9 and TRBJ2-5; 7 bases are a match to TRBD1. The trim removed 5 bases at V and 2 bases at J, leaving 5 bases unmatched. Germline V CDR1 and CDR2: SEHNR, FQNEAQ (reference sequence). The CDR3 is 14 residues long. CDR3 bases: TGTGCCAGCAGCGACCGGGACAGACAAGAGACCCAGTACTTC. Amino acid sequence: CASSDRDRQETQYF.

The V gene is TRBV3-1 (or the pseudogene TRBV3-2), the J gene TRBJ1-3; D possibly corresponds to TRBD1 (5 bases). Germline V gene data show CDR1 as LGHDT and CDR2 as YNNKEL (reference sequence). The CDR3 totals 15 residues. V lost 1 base to trimming and J lost 3 bases, with 10 bases between them. Here the CDR3 reads CASSQAGGSGNTIYF. The DNA for the CDR3 is TGTGCCAGCAGCCAAGCGGGGGGGAGTGGAAACACCATATATTTT.

To note about this clone: The sample holds other DNA sequences that translate to the same CDR3. This chain links TRBV19 with TRBJ1-4, with 8 bases lining up with TRBD1. V dropped 7 bases and J dropped 5; count of bases not matched to a gene: 6. CDR1 and CDR2 (germline): LNHDA, SQIVND (reference sequence). CDR3 length equals 14 residues. CDR3 sequence (DNA): TGTGCCAGTACAAAGGACAGGGTAAATGAAAAACTGTTTTTT. Translating gives CASTKDRVNEKLFF.

Remarks on this clone: The same CDR3 is also encoded by other DNA sequences in this sample. The gene calls are TRBV18 and TRBJ1-3; the D gene is possibly TRBD1 (6 bases). The CDR3 runs 14 residues. V shed 3 bases and J shed 4 bases, with 10 bases lying between them. Germline V gene sequence: CDR1 KGHSH, CDR2 LQKENI. CDR3 region: CASSPDSPGNTIYF. As DNA, the CDR3 is TGTGCCAGCTCACCGGACAGTCCAGGAAACACCATATATTTT.

The J gene is TRBJ1-4, the V gene TRBV2; a possible D gene is TRBD1 (6 bases). V was shortened by 6 bases and J by 5 bases, with 22 bases between the two germline ends. Germline V gene sequence: CDR1 SNHLY, CDR2 FYNNEI. This CDR3 is 17 amino acids long. CDR3 region: CASSRDTVFGGNEKLFF. CDR3 sequence (DNA): TGTGCCAGCAGCCGGGACACCGTCTTTGGGGGCAATGAAAAACTGTTTTTT.

V is TRBV5-4 and J is TRBJ2-5; possibly TRBD2 for D (5 bases). V was pared by 3 bases and J by 3 bases, with 18 bases between. Germline V gene sequence: CDR1 SGHNT, CDR2 YYREEE (reference sequence). This CDR3 comprises 16 residues. The CDR3 nucleotides are TGTGCCAGCAGCTCTTATCAGGCGGAGAGGGAAGAGACCCAGTACTTC. Protein: CASSSYQAEREETQYF.

The V and J genes are TRBV2 and TRBJ1-6; 7 nucleotides line up with TRBD1. V trimming: 8 bases; J trimming: 6 bases; junction bases outside the gene matches: 10. The CDR3 is made up of 15 amino acids. Looked up from germline, CDR1 is SNHLY and CDR2 is FYNNEI. For the CDR3, the DNA is TGTGCCAGCTCCGAAGAGGGGGCGCGTAATTCACCCCTCCACTTT. Translation gives CASSEEGARNSPLHF.

V is TRBV27 and J is TRBJ1-1; D not certain. CDR1 MNHEY and CDR2 SMNVEV come from the germline V gene (reference sequence). Trimming left V 5 bases short and J 0 bases short, with 4 bases between. The CDR3 totals 12 residues. The CDR3, as DNA: TGTGCCAGCAGTGCTATGAACACTGAAGCTTTCTTT. It translates to CASSAMNTEAFF.

The chain has TRBV19 and TRBJ2-1; D call uncertain. V was shortened by 10 bases and J by 2 bases, with 15 bases between the two germline ends. Looked up from germline, CDR1 is LNHDA and CDR2 is SQIVND (reference sequence). The CDR3 has 14 amino acids. The CDR3 bases are TGTGCCACCAAGAGGCGGTCCGCCTACAATGAGCAGTTCTTC. Its translation is CATKRRSAYNEQFF. The full variable domain, its missing parts supplied by reference TRBV19 and TRBJ2-1, is DGGITQSPKYLFRKEGQNVTLSCEQNLNHDAMYWYRQDPGQGLRLIYYSQIVNDFQKGDIAEGYSVSREKKESFPLTVTSAQKNPTAFYLCATKRRSAYNEQFFGPGTRLTVL.

V and J are TRBV24-1 and TRBJ2-7; the D gene is possibly TRBD2 (6 bases). V was clipped by 9 bases and J by 0 bases, with 11 bases between them. The CDR3 loop spans 13 amino acids. CDR1 is KGHDR, CDR2 SFDVKD, per germline. CDR3 sequence: CATRDSSSYEQYF. In DNA, the CDR3 is TGTGCCACCCGGGACTCGAGCTCCTACGAGCAGTACTTC.

The V call is TRBV28, the J call TRBJ1-1; TRBD1 might be the D (6 bases). The CDR3 totals 13 residues. V was shortened by 6 bases and J by 1 base, with 9 bases between the two germline ends. The germline gives CDR1 MDHEN, CDR2 SYDVKM. The CDR3 sequence is CASRPRGNTEAFF. DNA of the CDR3: TGTGCCAGCAGGCCCAGGGGGAACACTGAAGCTTTCTTT.

The chain carries TRBV10-3 and TRBJ1-1, with 7 bases aligning to TRBD1. The ends lost 5 bases at V and 5 bases at J; junction bases unmatched: 8. Germline CDR1 and CDR2: ENHRY and SYGVKD. The CDR3 extends over 14 amino acids. The DNA for the CDR3 is TGTGCCATCAGTCTACAGGGGAGTAGTACTGAAGCTTTCTTT. It encodes CAISLQGSSTEAFF.

The chain has TRBV7-6 and TRBJ1-1; 9 positions agree with TRBD1. Looked up from germline, CDR1 is SGHVS and CDR2 is FNYEAQ. The CDR3 is 16 amino acids. The V gene end was trimmed by 4 bases and the J gene end by 7 bases; junction bases not matched to a gene: 13. The CDR3 DNA reads as TGTGCCAGCAGCTCCGTAGTCCCGGGACAGGGCGGTGAAGCTTTCTTT. It specifies CASSSVVPGQGGEAFF. Supplemented by reference TRBV7-6 and TRBJ1-1, the full variable domain reads GAGVSQSPRYKVTKRGQDVALRCDPISGHVSLYWYRQALGQGPEFLTYFNYEAQQDKSGLPNDRFSAERPEGSISTLTIQRTEQRDSAMYRCASSSVVPGQGGEAFFGQGTRLTVV.

The chain employs TRBV2 and TRBJ1-1; the D gene is possibly TRBD1 (5 bases). The ends were cut back, 8 bases at V and 6 bases at J, with 13 bases in the middle. This CDR3 region has 12 residues. In germline, CDR1 is SNHLY, CDR2 FYNNEI. The CDR3 nucleotides read TGTGCCAGCCAAGGAGGAGGGGCTGAAGCTTTCTTT. Protein product: CASQGGGAEAFF.

V and J are TRBV28 and TRBJ2-7; D remains ambiguous. CDR1 MDHEN and CDR2 SYDVKM come from the germline V gene. With 8 bases removed from V and 2 bases from J, the gap between germline ends came to 7 bases. This CDR3 has 11 amino acids. As DNA, the CDR3 is TGTGCCAGCGGTGACACCTACGAGCAGTACTTC. Amino acid sequence: CASGDTYEQYF.

This chain uses TRBV3-1 (or the pseudogene TRBV3-2) with TRBJ1-5, with a weak D call TRBD1 (5 bases). This CDR3 has 15 residues. With 1 base removed from V and 4 bases from J, the gap between germline ends came to 11 bases. The germline V gene has CDR1 LGHDT and CDR2 YNNKEL (reference sequence). This chain's CDR3 is CASSQGDSRNQPQHF. CDR3 DNA: TGTGCCAGCAGCCAAGGAGACAGTCGGAATCAGCCCCAGCATTTT.

V is TRBV7-8 and J is TRBJ1-2, with 7 bases identical to TRBD1. Looked up from germline, CDR1 is SGHVS and CDR2 is FQNEAQ. CDR3 length: 16 residues. V gave up 5 bases and J gave up 1 base; unmatched junction bases: 10. CDR3 amino acids: CASSPRRDSGNYGYTF. The DNA of the CDR3 is TGTGCCAGCAGCCCGCGACGGGACAGTGGTAACTATGGCTACACCTTC.

This sequence joins TRBV30 and TRBJ2-1; D call uncertain. Germline lookup yields CDR1 GTSNPN and CDR2 SVGIG (reference sequence). Trimming stripped 2 bases from V and 16 bases from J, with 15 bases between. CDR3 length: 11 amino acids. CDR3 bases: TGTGCCTGGAGTTCCGTCCCCCCGTTATTCTTC. Amino acids: CAWSSVPPLFF.